This is a list of T cell receptor beta chains from one sample in a study of blood T cell repertoires in COVID-19. Here immunoSEQ multiplex PCR was the method, and the copy in TCRdb shows in-frame clones only, minus some. The table records 150,000 to 200,000 clones, roughly 87% of them present only once. Specimen: peripheral blood. These receptor sequences come from an older woman with acute or convalescent COVID-19. CDR3s include the opening cysteine and the closing phenylalanine or tryptophan. Fields, in order: J gene, clone size, V gene, CDR3 length, D gene, CDR3 protein, CDR3 DNA. The D gene is left open where the match is weak. Clone size is shown for a subset of rows, as once, few, many or a class of expanded clone.

TRBJ1-1,NA,TRBV15,16,NA,CATSRDRGQMNTEAFF,TGTGCCACCAGCAGAGATCGTGGACAGATGAACACTGAAGCTTTCTTT
TRBJ1-6,NA,TRBV14,15,TRBD1,CASSQGQGGNSPLHF,TGTGCCAGCAGCCAAGGGCAGGGGGGAAATTCACCCCTCCACTTT
TRBJ2-2,NA,TRBV19,14,NA,CASSAGLTTGELFF,TGTGCCAGTAGTGCGGGACTGACCACCGGGGAGCTGTTTTTT
TRBJ1-1,few,TRBV28,16,TRBD1,CASVIAGGTVYTEAFF,TGTGCCAGCGTAATAGCAGGGGGAACTGTGTACACTGAAGCTTTCTTT
TRBJ1-2,NA,TRBV29-1,10,NA,CSVLNNGYTF,TGCAGCGTTCTTAATAATGGCTACACCTTC
TRBJ2-1,NA,TRBV4-1,16,NA,CASSHPQQSSYNEQFF,TGCGCCAGCAGCCATCCCCAACAGAGCTCCTACAATGAGCAGTTCTTC
TRBJ2-1,NA,TRBV11-2,14,NA,CASTGEVVGNEQFF,TGTGCCAGCACCGGAGAGGTAGTGGGCAATGAGCAGTTCTTC
TRBJ1-6,NA,TRBV19,14,NA,CASSPGTSNSPLHF,TGTGCCAGTAGTCCCGGGACAAGTAATTCACCCCTCCACTTT
TRBJ2-1,NA,TRBV14,15,TRBD2,CASSQGLAGPAEQFF,TGTGCCAGCAGCCAAGGACTAGCGGGGCCGGCTGAGCAGTTCTTC
TRBJ2-5,NA,TRBV6-2/TRBV6-3,15,NA,CASSYSKGGQETQYF,TGTGCCAGCAGTTACTCGAAGGGGGGGCAAGAGACCCAGTACTTC
TRBJ1-2,NA,TRBV19,18,TRBD1,CASSIAPGQGPDVYGYTF,TGTGCCAGTAGTATTGCCCCGGGACAGGGGCCTGATGTCTATGGCTACACCTTC
TRBJ1-1,NA,TRBV28,14,TRBD1,CASARTGVNTEAFF,TGTGCCAGCGCCCGGACAGGGGTGAACACTGAAGCTTTCTTT
TRBJ1-2,NA,TRBV24-1,12,NA,CATPVGDYGYTF,TGTGCCACCCCCGTAGGGGACTATGGCTACACCTTC
TRBJ1-1,NA,TRBV27,15,NA,CASSLDRWGRTEAFF,TGTGCCAGCAGTTTAGATCGCTGGGGGCGCACTGAAGCTTTCTTT
TRBJ1-2,NA,TRBV6-5,14,TRBD1,CASSYPGQKYGYTF,TGTGCCAGCAGTTACCCGGGACAGAAATATGGCTACACCTTC
TRBJ1-1,NA,TRBV18,17,TRBD1,CASSPLTGPGLNTEAFF,TGTGCCAGCTCACCCTTGACAGGGCCCGGTTTGAACACTGAAGCTTTCTTT
TRBJ2-1,NA,TRBV19,15,NA,CASRDVGGALNEQFF,TGTGCCAGTAGGGACGTGGGGGGGGCCCTCAATGAGCAGTTCTTC
TRBJ2-5,NA,TRBV5-6,14,NA,CASSFGTLQETQYF,TGTGCCAGCAGCTTTGGGACACTCCAAGAGACCCAGTACTTC
TRBJ2-4,NA,TRBV5-1,13,TRBD1,CASSPTGGNIQYF,TGCGCCAGCAGCCCGACAGGGGGTAACATTCAGTACTTC
TRBJ1-4,NA,TRBV12-3/TRBV12-4,13,NA,CASSFERKEKLFF,TGTGCCAGCAGTTTTGAGCGGAAGGAAAAACTGTTTTTT
TRBJ2-1,NA,TRBV13,15,TRBD2,CASSLGSAGGDEQFF,TGTGCCAGCAGCTTAGGCTCGGCGGGAGGCGATGAGCAGTTCTTC
TRBJ2-7,once,TRBV7-9,16,NA,CASSSPSGDASYEQYF,TGTGCCAGCAGCTCCCCTTCAGGGGACGCCAGCTACGAGCAGTACTTC
TRBJ1-2,NA,TRBV2,13,TRBD1,CASSEDRGSGYTF,TGTGCCAGCAGTGAAGACAGGGGAAGCGGCTACACCTTC
TRBJ2-1,NA,TRBV24-1,15,NA,CATSDLQIGGNEQFF,TGTGCCACCAGTGATTTGCAAATCGGGGGCAATGAGCAGTTCTTC
TRBJ1-5,NA,TRBV5-6,12,NA,CASSPRGREWHF,TGTGCCAGCAGCCCTAGGGGGAGGGAGTGGCATTTT
TRBJ1-1,NA,TRBV6-1,15,NA,CASSELGGSGTEAFF,TGTGCCAGCAGTGAACTTGGGGGCTCGGGCACTGAAGCTTTCTTT
TRBJ1-2,NA,TRBV7-9,16,TRBD1,CASSSGGQGANYGYTF,TGTGCCAGCAGCTCAGGCGGACAGGGGGCTAACTATGGCTACACCTTC
TRBJ2-3,NA,TRBV6-6,14,TRBD1,CASSSQADRDTQYF,TGTGCCAGCAGCTCCCAAGCGGACAGGGATACGCAGTATTTT
TRBJ2-5,NA,TRBV7-6,16,TRBD1,CASSPAGTGGRETQYF,TGTGCCAGCAGCCCGGCCGGGACAGGGGGTAGGGAGACCCAGTACTTC
TRBJ2-3,NA,TRBV9,12,NA,CASSLLSDTQYF,TGTGCCAGCAGCCTACTAAGCGATACGCAGTATTTT
TRBJ2-6,NA,TRBV28,15,NA,CASSVGGSGANVLTF,TGTGCCAGCAGTGTCGGAGGCTCTGGGGCCAACGTCCTGACTTTC
TRBJ1-1,NA,TRBV6-5,14,NA,CASSYQGRNTEAFF,TGTGCCAGCAGTTACCAGGGTAGGAACACTGAAGCTTTCTTT
TRBJ2-3,NA,TRBV4-3,13,NA,CASSPGPTDTQYF,TGCGCCAGCAGCCCAGGCCCCACAGATACGCAGTATTTT
TRBJ1-3,few,TRBV10-3,16,TRBD1,CAISERIGGGGNTIYF,TGTGCCATCAGTGAGAGAATAGGGGGCGGAGGAAACACCATATATTTT
TRBJ2-4,many,TRBV19,14,NA,CASSNPGEKNIQHF,TGTGCCAGTAGTAACCCCGGGGAGAAAAACATTCAGCACTTC
TRBJ1-5,few,TRBV27,16,TRBD1,CASSPSDRVGGQPQHF,TGTGCCAGCAGTCCATCGGACAGGGTGGGGGGGCAGCCCCAGCATTTT
TRBJ2-1,NA,TRBV6-1,16,NA,CASSEASAGDSWEQFF,TGTGCCAGCAGTGAAGCTTCGGCAGGGGATTCGTGGGAGCAGTTCTTC
TRBJ1-5,NA,TRBV7-2,13,NA,CASSLQYYQPQHF,TGTGCCAGCAGCTTACAGTATTACCAGCCCCAGCATTTT
TRBJ1-2,NA,TRBV30,13,NA,CAWSTQGWRGYTF,TGTGCCTGGAGTACACAGGGTTGGAGAGGCTACACCTTC
TRBJ1-2,NA,TRBV15,15,NA,CATSTSGRRLYGYTF,TGTGCCACCAGCACCTCAGGGAGGAGATTGTATGGCTACACCTTC
TRBJ2-3,few,TRBV5-6,15,TRBD2,CASSVIPGLANTQYF,TGTGCCAGCAGCGTTATACCGGGACTAGCGAATACGCAGTATTTT
TRBJ1-1,NA,TRBV5-4,14,NA,CASSLRGGVTEAFF,TGTGCCAGCAGCTTGCGCGGGGGTGTCACTGAAGCTTTCTTT
TRBJ2-7,NA,TRBV19,15,TRBD2,CASSIPGLAGHEQYF,TGTGCCAGTAGTATACCGGGACTAGCGGGCCACGAGCAGTACTTC
TRBJ1-2,NA,TRBV5-1,15,NA,CASSLDGGSFYGYTF,TGCGCCAGCAGCTTGGACGGGGGGTCGTTCTATGGCTACACCTTC
TRBJ1-4,NA,TRBV5-1,14,TRBD1,CASSLKGQDEKLFF,TGCGCCAGCAGCTTAAAAGGACAGGATGAAAAACTGTTTTTT
TRBJ1-1,NA,TRBV7-9,16,TRBD1,CASTQGVATTDAEAFF,TGTGCCAGCACCCAGGGGGTTGCTACGACGGACGCTGAAGCTTTCTTT